This passage covers 27 T cell receptor beta chains from one sample sequenced in a study of Ad26.COV2.S vaccination and SARS-CoV-2 variants. Using immunoSEQ multiplex PCR, the repertoire was profiled, and TCRdb retains in-frame clones only, with some absent. The sample contains around 450,000 clones, nearly 90% of which appear only once. As to treatment: around 19 received Ad26.COV2.S at low or high dose, single or two shots; five or six received placebo; per-sample allocation not given. Following the first vaccine or placebo injection, samples were taken on day 63. The input for sequencing was peripheral blood, taken in a trial of Ad26.COV2.S vaccine versus placebo. Source of these receptors: a person aged 18-60 years who received the Ad26.COV2.S COVID-19 vaccine or a placebo.

This rearrangement joins TRBV18 to TRBJ2-2; D call uncertain. V was trimmed by 2 bases and J by 6 bases, leaving 1 base between them. The CDR3 covers 11 residues. Per germline, CDR1 KGHSH and CDR2 LQKENI. CDR3 loop: CASSPSGELFF. For the CDR3, the DNA is TGTGCCAGCTCACCATCCGGGGAGCTGTTTTTT.

V is TRBV18 and J is TRBJ1-4; no clear D. CDR3 length: 16 residues. In germline, CDR1 is KGHSH, CDR2 LQKENI. Trimming removed 3 bases from V and 5 bases from J, with 16 bases in between. Here the CDR3 reads CASSPSGSTRNEKLFF. CDR3 DNA: TGTGCCAGCTCACCTAGCGGGAGCACACGAAATGAAAAACTGTTTTTT.

This sequence joins TRBV19 and TRBJ2-6; 9 nucleotides match TRBD1. This CDR3 region has 22 residues. The junction had 21 bases not matched to a gene; V was cut back by 6 bases and J by 0 bases. The V gene's germline CDR1 is LNHDA and CDR2 SQIVND (reference sequence). The chain's CDR3 is CASSENKGDRVRPPSGANVLTF. The CDR3 bases are TGTGCCAGTAGCGAGAACAAAGGGGACAGGGTGCGCCCCCCCTCTGGGGCCAACGTCCTGACTTTC.

CDR3 nucleotide sequence: TGTGCCAGCAGCGCCGTCCCTAGGGGCACTGAAGCTTTCTTT. The encoded protein is CASSAVPRGTEAFF. The rearrangement uses TRBV5-6 and TRBJ1-1, with D perhaps TRBD1 (5 bases). Germline V CDR1 and CDR2: SGHDT, YYEEEE. The V end lost 4 bases, the J end lost 4 bases, and 14 bases lay between the germline ends. CDR3 length: 14 amino acids.

The chain joins TRBV7-9 to TRBJ1-2, with D possibly TRBD1 on 5 matching bases. Per germline, CDR1 SEHNR and CDR2 FQNEAQ (reference sequence). The V end was cut by 2 bases, the J end by 4 bases, with 11 bases between. The CDR3 spans 14 residues. The CDR3 loop reads CASSLLVGTYGYTF. The DNA for the CDR3 is TGTGCCAGCAGCTTATTGGTAGGGACCTATGGCTACACCTTC.

The rearrangement uses TRBV6-5 and TRBJ2-1, with D perhaps given as TRBD1 or TRBD2 (6 bases each). CDR1 MNHEY and CDR2 SVGAGI come from the germline V gene. Trimming took off 8 bases at V and 3 bases at J, with 17 bases between the two ends. The CDR3 spans 15 residues. The CDR3 coding sequence is TGTGCCAGCCTCCTTTCCGCGGGACACTACAATGAGCAGTTCTTC. This sequence encodes CASLLSAGHYNEQFF.

The chain carries TRBV28 and TRBJ1-2; 7 bases are shared with TRBD1. The length of the CDR3 is 15 residues. The ends lost 4 bases at V and 4 bases at J; junction bases unmatched: 9. Per the germline V gene, CDR1 is MDHEN and CDR2 is SYDVKM. The CDR3 DNA reads TGTGCCAGCAGTTCCCACAGGGGAGCAGCCTATGGCTACACCTTC. Its protein is CASSSHRGAAYGYTF.

V and J are TRBV2 and TRBJ1-1, with D possibly matching TRBD1 (6 bases). This CDR3 comprises 15 residues. V was cut by 3 bases and J by 6 bases, with 17 bases left in between. Germline loops: CDR1 SNHLY, CDR2 FYNNEI. The CDR3 DNA is TGTGCCAGCAGTGATAGTTGGGGGCTTACGCCTGAAGCTTTCTTT. It specifies CASSDSWGLTPEAFF.

The chain links TRBV6-2 or TRBV6-3 to TRBJ2-7; D remains unclear. The CDR3 runs 14 residues. V dropped 3 bases and J dropped 3 bases, with 12 bases sitting between them. CDR1 and CDR2 (germline): MNHEY, SVGEGT. Here the CDR3 reads CASSYTDLFYEQYF. Here the CDR3 DNA reads TGTGCCAGCAGTTATACGGACCTATTCTACGAGCAGTACTTC.

The chain employs TRBV12-3 or TRBV12-4 and TRBJ2-1; 7 bases are a match to TRBD1. V dropped 5 bases and J dropped 13; count of bases not matched to a gene: 8. The CDR3 has 12 residues. The CDR3 sequence: CASSVQTGRQFF. The DNA for the CDR3 is TGTGCCAGCAGTGTCCAGACAGGGCGTCAGTTCTTC.

The V call is TRBV4-2, the J call TRBJ2-5, with no clear D. The germline gives CDR1 LGHNA, CDR2 YNFKEQ. The CDR3 length is 14 residues. V was clipped by 1 base and J by 1 base, with 7 bases between them. Here the CDR3 DNA reads TGTGCCAGCAGCCAAGTAGTCTTCCAAGAGACCCAGTACTTC. This translates into CASSQVVFQETQYF.

This clone has a single count. The chain couples TRBV4-2 to TRBJ1-1; D is unresolved. Trimming pared 3 bases from V and 5 bases from J, leaving 13 bases between. Germline CDR1 reads LGHNA; CDR2 reads YNFKEQ. CDR3 length equals 14 residues. The CDR3 DNA follows: TGTGCCAGCAGCCACGGTGATGGGAGTACTGAAGCTTTCTTT. Translation: CASSHGDGSTEAFF.

The rearrangement links TRBV19 to TRBJ1-2, with 9 nucleotides matching TRBD1. This CDR3 has 13 amino acids. Germline lookup yields CDR1 LNHDA and CDR2 SQIVND (reference sequence). Germline trimming cut 3 bases from V and 8 bases from J; bases unmatched to any gene: 4. The chain's CDR3 is CASSMDRGGGYTF. Written as DNA, the CDR3 is TGTGCCAGTAGTATGGACAGGGGTGGAGGCTACACCTTC. Full variable domain (missing parts from reference TRBV19 and TRBJ1-2): DGGITQSPKYLFRKEGQNVTLSCEQNLNHDAMYWYRQDPGQGLRLIYYSQIVNDFQKGDIAEGYSVSREKKESFPLTVTSAQKNPTAFYLCASSMDRGGGYTFGSGTRLTVV.

This rearrangement joins TRBV27 to TRBJ1-2, with 10 nucleotides matching TRBD1. Germline loops: CDR1 MNHEY, CDR2 SMNVEV (reference sequence). There are 15 residues in the CDR3. The V gene end was trimmed by 3 bases and the J gene end by 7 bases; junction bases not matched to a gene: 8. The CDR3 DNA reads TGTGCCAGCAGTTTGACAGGGACAGGGGATCTTGGCTACACCTTC. This sequence encodes CASSLTGTGDLGYTF.

The chain carries TRBV7-2 and TRBJ1-2, with a tentative D call TRBD1 (5 bases). The germline V gene has CDR1 SGHTA and CDR2 FQGNSA. V was pared by 3 bases and J by 10 bases, with 18 bases between. The CDR3 contains 14 residues. The CDR3 nucleotides are TGTGCCAGCAGCTTCTCGACGGGGACCTTTGACTACACCTTC. This gives the protein CASSFSTGTFDYTF.

In nucleotides, the CDR3 is TGTGCCAGCAGTTCACAGGGAGGGGATGAAAAACTGTTTTTT. Protein sequence: CASSSQGGDEKLFF. The chain uses TRBV7-2 and TRBJ1-4; a possible D gene is TRBD1 (6 bases). Germline V gives CDR1 SGHTA, CDR2 FQGNSA. V lost 6 bases, J lost 6 bases, and 14 bases lay in between. The CDR3 spans 14 residues.

The chain carries TRBV5-1 and TRBJ1-2; D might be TRBD1 (5 bases). Deletions cut 4 bases from V and 0 bases from J, with 7 bases between. There are 13 residues in the CDR3. CDR1 and CDR2 from the germline V gene are SGHRS and YFSETQ. CDR3 sequence reads: CASSPTANYGYTF. CDR3 DNA: TGCGCCAGCAGCCCGACAGCTAACTATGGCTACACCTTC.

The chain joins TRBV2 to TRBJ2-1; no reliable D call. CDR1 and CDR2 from the germline V gene are SNHLY and FYNNEI. The ends were cut back, 6 bases at V and 2 bases at J, with 11 bases in the middle. CDR3 length equals 14 residues. The CDR3 DNA follows: TGTGCCAGCAGGGGTGGCGTTACCTACAATGAGCAGTTCTTC. The encoded protein is CASRGGVTYNEQFF.

This chain connects TRBV6-5 to TRBJ1-1, with TRBD1 identical over 8 bases. CDR1 MNHEY and CDR2 SVGAGI come from the germline V gene. Trimming cost V 7 bases and J 5 bases; bases outside gene matches: 9. CDR3 length equals 14 residues. This chain's CDR3 is CASTEDRAGTEAFF. Written as DNA, the CDR3 is TGTGCCAGCACCGAGGACAGGGCTGGAACTGAAGCTTTCTTT.

This chain's CDR3 is CASSLDARVWDTQYF. CDR3 coding DNA: TGTGCCAGCAGCTTAGATGCCCGGGTCTGGGATACGCAGTATTTT. V gene TRBV11-2 combines with J gene TRBJ2-3, with no clear D. Germline V CDR1 and CDR2: SGHAT, FQNNGV. This CDR3 has 15 amino acids. V was cut by 0 bases and J by 6 bases, with 13 bases left in between.

This CDR3 is CASSIHRGRMDEQFF. The CDR3 DNA sequence: TGTGCCAGTAGTATCCACAGGGGGCGGATGGATGAGCAGTTCTTC. The rearrangement uses TRBV19 and TRBJ2-1; 9 bases are a match to TRBD1. Germline loops: CDR1 LNHDA, CDR2 SQIVND (reference sequence). The trim removed 3 bases at V and 8 bases at J, leaving 8 bases unmatched. The CDR3 spans 15 residues. The full variable domain, its missing parts supplied by reference TRBV19 and TRBJ2-1, is DGGITQSPKYLFRKEGQNVTLSCEQNLNHDAMYWYRQDPGQGLRLIYYSQIVNDFQKGDIAEGYSVSREKKESFPLTVTSAQKNPTAFYLCASSIHRGRMDEQFFGPGTRLTVL.

V and J are TRBV5-1 and TRBJ2-2, with 8 bases matching TRBD1. V lost 7 bases and J lost 4; bases outside the gene matches: 3. This CDR3 has 13 amino acids. The germline gives CDR1 SGHRS, CDR2 YFSETQ. The DNA of the CDR3 is TGCGCCAGCGGACAGGGAACCACCGGGGAGCTGTTTTTT. Translation: CASGQGTTGELFF.

The genes are TRBV7-3 and TRBJ2-7; D possibly corresponds to TRBD1 (6 bases). In germline, CDR1 is SGHTA, CDR2 FQGTGA. The CDR3 is 13 residues long. The ends were cut back, 5 bases at V and 3 bases at J, with 11 bases in the middle. The CDR3 region has the DNA TGTGCCAGCAGCCCGACGGACAGCTACGAGCAGTACTTC. The encoded protein is CASSPTDSYEQYF.

The chain is built from TRBV7-9 and TRBJ1-1, with a possible D match to TRBD1 (6 bases). This CDR3 is built from 13 residues. CDR1 SEHNR and CDR2 FQNEAQ come from the germline V gene (reference sequence). Trimming cost V 6 bases and J 5 bases, with 13 bases left between them. This CDR3 is CASSLPGETEAFF. Here the CDR3 DNA reads TGTGCCAGCAGTTTGCCAGGGGAGACTGAAGCTTTCTTT.

Worth noting for this clone: One junction end disagrees with the germline gene, perhaps due to a read error. The genes are TRBV7-9 and TRBJ2-5; D remains ambiguous. This CDR3 has 14 residues. Germline V gene lookup returns CDR1 SEHNR and CDR2 FQNEAQ (reference sequence). CDR3 DNA sequence: TGTGCCAGCAGCTTAGACCACCTCCAAGAGGCCCAGTACTTC. Its translation is CASSLDHLQEAQYF.

V usage is TRBV6-2 or TRBV6-3 and J usage is TRBJ1-1, with D maybe TRBD1 (6 bases). Germline CDR1 reads MNHEY; CDR2 reads SVGEGT. The CDR3 has 14 amino acids. The germline V and J ends were trimmed by 6 bases and 10 bases, with 21 bases remaining between them. This CDR3 reads CASSKTGRDPGAFF. For the CDR3, the DNA is TGTGCCAGCAGCAAAACAGGGAGGGATCCGGGAGCTTTCTTT.

The chain joins TRBV29-1 to TRBJ2-5, with unresolved D. V gave up 6 bases and J gave up 4 bases, with 9 bases separating them. The CDR3 sequence is 11 residues long. Germline lookup yields CDR1 SQVTM and CDR2 ANQGSEA. The CDR3 nucleotides are TGCAGCGTGCTAATCCCAGAGACCCAGTACTTC. This gives the protein CSVLIPETQYF.